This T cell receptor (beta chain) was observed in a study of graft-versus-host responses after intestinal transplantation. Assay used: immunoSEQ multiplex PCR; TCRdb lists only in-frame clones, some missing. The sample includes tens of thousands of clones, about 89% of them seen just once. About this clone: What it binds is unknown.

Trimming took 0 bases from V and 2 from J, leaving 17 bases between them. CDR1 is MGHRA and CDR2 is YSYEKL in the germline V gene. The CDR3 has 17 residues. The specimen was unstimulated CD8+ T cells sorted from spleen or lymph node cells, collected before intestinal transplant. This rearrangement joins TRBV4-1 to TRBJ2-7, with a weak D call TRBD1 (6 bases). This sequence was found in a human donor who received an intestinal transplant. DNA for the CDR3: TGCGCCAGCAGCCAAGAGGGGGCATGGGCAGACCCCTACGAGCAGTACTTC. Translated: CASSQEGAWADPYEQYF.